These T cell receptor beta chains were read from a single sample in a study of CD8+ T cells in alopecia areata. Method: immunoSEQ multiplex PCR; TCRdb's copy keeps in-frame clones and lacks some. The sample yields 110,000 or so clones, roughly 58% seen once. This material consisted of CD8+ T cells sorted from blood, taken at week 4, from a patient treated with tofacitinib. The source is a human donor with alopecia areata. CDR3s include the opening cysteine and the closing phenylalanine or tryptophan. Each record gives: D gene, J gene, V gene, clone size, CDR3 DNA, CDR3 protein. The D gene is left open where the match is weak. Clone size appears in some rows only: once, few, many, or a class for an expanded clone.

-,TRBJ1-2,TRBV29-1,few,TGCAGCGTCCCCAAAGGGGGTGGCTACACCTTC,CSVPKGGGYTF
TRBD2,TRBJ2-3,TRBV29-1,once,TGCAGCGTTGAAGGGGTTTCGGAAGCGGGGGGAAGCACAGATACGCAGTATTTT,CSVEGVSEAGGSTDTQYF
-,TRBJ2-1,TRBV19,few,TGTGCCAGTAGCCCCAGAGGGAGCGGGGAGCAGTTCTTC,CASSPRGSGEQFF
TRBD2,TRBJ2-5,TRBV5-1,few,TGCGCCAGCAGCCCTGGACTAGCGGGGGTCCGGGAGACCCAGTACTTC,CASSPGLAGVRETQYF
-,TRBJ2-1,TRBV30,-,TGTGCCTGGAGTGTATTGGGTAATGAGCAGTTCTTC,CAWSVLGNEQFF
-,TRBJ1-1,TRBV30,-,TGTGCCTGGAGCAGGAGCAACACTGAAGCTTTCTTT,CAWSRSNTEAFF
TRBD1,TRBJ1-2,TRBV15,-,TGTGCCACCAGCAGAGGACAGGGTGATGGCTACACCTTC,CATSRGQGDGYTF
-,TRBJ2-7,TRBV4-1,-,TGCGCCAGCAGCCAAGATCAGACTAGAGGTACGGGCGAGCAGTACTTC,CASSQDQTRGTGEQYF
-,TRBJ1-2,TRBV7-9,-,TGTGCCAGCAGCTTAAAAAGGGGATTGGACTATGGCTACACCTTC,CASSLKRGLDYGYTF
-,TRBJ1-2,TRBV27,-,TGTGCCAGCAGTTTAGTGGGAAACTATGGCTACACCTTC,CASSLVGNYGYTF
-,TRBJ1-4,TRBV19,-,TGTGCCAGTAGTTCGGCGGACGGCAGTAATGAAAAACTGTTTTTT,CASSSADGSNEKLFF
-,TRBJ1-1,TRBV29-1,-,TGCAGCGTTGTGGGGGGATTGGAGGCTGAAGCTTTCTTT,CSVVGGLEAEAFF
-,TRBJ2-5,TRBV7-2,-,TGTGCCAGCGGGCTCGGAGGAGGGGGGCTGGAGACCCAGTACTTC,CASGLGGGGLETQYF
-,TRBJ2-7,TRBV13,-,TGTGCCAGCAGCGCAGGGGGGTTAAGGACATACGAGCAGTACTTC,CASSAGGLRTYEQYF
-,TRBJ2-7,TRBV25-1,few,TGTGCCAGCAGTCAACTGAGATCCTACGAGCAGTACTTC,CASSQLRSYEQYF
-,TRBJ2-5,TRBV2,-,TGTGCCAGCATAGTGGAGACCCAGTACTTC,CASIVETQYF
TRBD1,TRBJ2-1,TRBV29-1,once,TGCAGCGTTGGGGTGTGGGACAGCTCCTACAATGAGCAGTTCTTC,CSVGVWDSSYNEQFF
TRBD1,TRBJ1-1,TRBV30,-,TGTGCCCTCTCACAGGGGAGGATCACTGAAGCTTTCTTT,CALSQGRITEAFF
-,TRBJ2-1,TRBV28,-,TGTGCCAGCAGCCTTACCCCCTATAGTCAGCGGAACAATGAGCAGTTCTTC,CASSLTPYSQRNNEQFF
-,TRBJ1-1,TRBV27,-,TGTGCCAGCAGTCTCATGGGACAAACTCAAGCTTTCTTT,CASSLMGQTQAFF
-,TRBJ1-5,TRBV7-2,-,TGTGCCAGCAGCTTACTCTCGGATAGCAATCAGCCCCAGCATTTT,CASSLLSDSNQPQHF
-,TRBJ1-5,TRBV30,-,TGTGCCTGGAGTCAGACCCTCAATCAGCCCCAGCATTTT,CAWSQTLNQPQHF
-,TRBJ1-5,TRBV27,-,TGTGCCAGCAGTTTATCGGGGCACCGAGGGCAGCCCCAGCATTTT,CASSLSGHRGQPQHF
TRBD2,TRBJ2-3,TRBV7-8,few,TGTGCCAGCAGCTTAGGCGAAGGCGGGGGGAGCACAGATACGCAGTATTTT,CASSLGEGGGSTDTQYF
-,TRBJ1-3,TRBV30,-,TGTGCCTGGAGCGCATTCTCTGGAAACACCATATATTTT,CAWSAFSGNTIYF
-,TRBJ2-1,TRBV13,-,TGTGCCAGCAGCTTCTTAGGGGCGCCGGAGCAGTTCTTC,CASSFLGAPEQFF
TRBD1,TRBJ2-7,TRBV13,-,TGTGCCAGCAGCCCGCCGGACAGGGCAATCTACGAGCAGTACTTC,CASSPPDRAIYEQYF
TRBD2,TRBJ2-7,TRBV29-1,-,TGCAGCGCCAGAAGCGGGGGGCCCCAGGACGAGCAGTACTTC,CSARSGGPQDEQYF
-,TRBJ2-2,TRBV29-1,few,TGCAGCGTTGAAGGAGCAGGATCGAACACCGGGGAGCTGTTTTTT,CSVEGAGSNTGELFF
-,TRBJ2-5,TRBV4-1,-,TGCGCCAGCAGCCAAGTAGCAGCCCAAGAGACCCAGTACTTC,CASSQVAAQETQYF
TRBD2,TRBJ2-2,TRBV29-1,-,TGCAGCGTTAAGCGGGACTCCACCGGGGAGCTGTTTTTT,CSVKRDSTGELFF
TRBD2,TRBJ2-1,TRBV4-3,-,TGCGCCAGCAGCCAAGAAAGTGGGGCTAGCGGGGGGGCTTATGAGCAGTTCTTC,CASSQESGASGGAYEQFF
-,TRBJ2-3,TRBV15,-,TGTGCCACCAGCAGAGAGTACGGGGAGTGGGCAGATACGCAGTATTTT,CATSREYGEWADTQYF
TRBD1,TRBJ1-1,TRBV5-1,-,TGCGCCAGCAGCTTGGCGGGACAGCGAATGAACACTGAAGCTTTCTTT,CASSLAGQRMNTEAFF